This T cell receptor (beta chain) was found in a study of CD8+ T cells in alopecia areata. Study-level background: Patients given treatment had severity scored by the percentage of scalp area affected. Whole-study results and caveats: Sequencing of scalp samples also includes resident alphabeta T cells from normal skin.

With respect to this clone: The antigen is not known.

The CDR3 covers 17 residues. V dropped 3 bases and J dropped 1 base, with 18 bases sitting between them. The germline gives CDR1 LNHDA, CDR2 SQIVND (reference sequence). Once RNA had been extracted, it was reverse transcribed into cDNA to act as the sequencing template. Sequencing used immunoSEQ multiplex PCR; TCRdb keeps in-frame clones, though not all of them. This sample carries more than 85,000 clones, approximately 66% of them seen once, and the ten largest clones take roughly 15%. Regarding treatment: oral pan-JAK inhibitor, 5-10 mg twice daily. Lesional scalp tissue (obtained by punch biopsy) and peripheral blood were collected from alopecia areata patients.

This chain uses TRBV19 with TRBJ1-1, with D possibly TRBD1 on 5 matching bases. Material: CD8+ T cells sorted from blood, obtained at week 4, from a patient treated with tofacitinib. This receptor was taken from a human donor with alopecia areata. The CDR3 loop is CASSIVGEGRRNTEAFF. CDR3 sequence (DNA): TGTGCCAGTAGTATCGTAGGGGAAGGAAGGCGGAACACTGAAGCTTTCTTT. Full variable domain (remainder filled in from reference TRBV19 and TRBJ1-1): DGGITQSPKYLFRKEGQNVTLSCEQNLNHDAMYWYRQDPGQGLRLIYYSQIVNDFQKGDIAEGYSVSREKKESFPLTVTSAQKNPTAFYLCASSIVGEGRRNTEAFFGQGTRLTVV.